The TCR beta chain described here comes from a study of blood T cell repertoires in COVID-19. Background on the study: T cells, B-cell-depleted T cells, or PBMCs provided the cDNA or gDNA that served as material.

The assay was immunoSEQ multiplex PCR, and TCRdb's table has in-frame clones only and misses some. The sample includes approximately 260,000 clones, around 84% of them seen just once. Deletions cut 3 bases from V and 3 bases from J, with 9 bases between. Germline V gene sequence: CDR1 MNHNS, CDR2 SASEGT. The length of the CDR3 is 14 residues. The rearrangement joins TRBV6-1 to TRBJ1-5, with D perhaps matching TRBD1 (5 bases). The receptor's source is a woman between 50 and 59 years old who had been exposed to COVID-19. Material: PBMCs or T cells enriched from blood (not recorded which). As DNA, the CDR3 is TGTGCCAGCAGTGACAGGGTCACCAATCAGCCCCAGCATTTT. Translated: CASSDRVTNQPQHF.